The 26 T cell receptor beta chains below were found in one sample sequenced in a study of T cell responses to AZD1222 COVID-19 vaccine. Libraries were prepared by immunoSEQ multiplex PCR; TCRdb keeps only in-frame clonotypes and omits some of them. The sample lists about 200,000 clones; more than 90% were seen once. Sequences were derived from peripheral blood, sampled 28 days after the second dose of the MenACWY control vaccine. The receptors shown here come from an adult who received the MenACWY meningococcal vaccine as a control.

This clone was observed a single time. V and J are TRBV9 and TRBJ2-2, with 11 bases matching TRBD2. CDR3 size: 17 residues. Germline V CDR1 and CDR2: SGDLS, YYNGEE. V was pared by 4 bases and J by 2 bases, with 7 bases of the junction left unmatched. CDR3 region: CASSLPGLAVNTGELFF. CDR3 DNA: TGTGCCAGCAGCCTCCCGGGACTAGCGGTCAACACCGGGGAGCTGTTTTTT. Looking up the rest from reference TRBV9 and TRBJ2-2 gives the full variable domain: DSGVTQTPKHLITATGQRVTLRCSPRSGDLSVYWYQQSLDQGLQFLIQYYNGEERAKGNILERFSAQQFPDLHSELNLSSLELGDSALYFCASSLPGLAVNTGELFFGEGSRLTVL.

The V gene is TRBV27, the J gene TRBJ1-2; D possibly corresponds to TRBD1 (6 bases). The CDR3 is 13 amino acids. Trimming removed 9 bases from V and 4 bases from J, with 15 bases in between. Germline values: CDR1 MNHEY, CDR2 SMNVEV (reference sequence). CDR3 sequence (DNA): TGTGCCAGTCTCAAACAGGGCAGCTATGGCTACACCTTC. It codes for CASLKQGSYGYTF.

V and J are TRBV7-2 and TRBJ1-5; 9 positions match TRBD1. V lost 4 bases, J lost 1 base, and 2 bases stayed unmatched. The CDR3 extends over 15 amino acids. Germline V gives CDR1 SGHTA, CDR2 FQGNSA. CDR3 in DNA: TGTGCCAGCAGCTCCGGACAGGGGAGCAATCAGCCCCAGCATTTT. This gives the protein CASSSGQGSNQPQHF.

This chain connects TRBV19 to TRBJ2-3, with D tentatively TRBD2 (6 bases). The CDR3 contains 15 residues. From germline, CDR1 is LNHDA and CDR2 SQIVND (reference sequence). The V end lost 1 base, the J end lost 2 bases, and 10 bases lay between the germline ends. CDR3 amino acids: CASSIGRGLTDTQYF. The CDR3, as DNA: TGTGCCAGTAGTATAGGGAGGGGACTCACAGATACGCAGTATTTT.

This chain joins TRBV11-2 and TRBJ2-5, with D possibly TRBD2 on 7 matching bases. This CDR3 has 15 amino acids. Germline assignment: CDR1 SGHAT and CDR2 FQNNGV. V was cut by 3 bases and J by 7 bases, with 18 bases left in between. In DNA form, the CDR3 reads TGTGCCAGCAGCTTGGGGGGGACATTTACTGGGACCCAGTACTTC. It translates to CASSLGGTFTGTQYF.

CDR3 DNA sequence: TGTGCCAGCAAGGCCATGCCGGGGTCCTACACCGGGGAGCTGTTTTTT. Its protein is CASKAMPGSYTGELFF. The chain has TRBV27 and TRBJ2-2, with a tentative D call TRBD2 (5 bases). V was shortened by 7 bases and J by 3 bases, with 18 bases between the two germline ends. The CDR3 extends over 16 amino acids. Germline V gene lookup returns CDR1 MNHEY and CDR2 SMNVEV (reference sequence).

The CDR3 loop is CAIAQGVNYGYTF. CDR3 in DNA: TGTGCCATCGCCCAGGGGGTCAACTATGGCTACACCTTC. The chain couples TRBV10-3 to TRBJ1-2; 7 bases agree with TRBD1. CDR1 and CDR2 from the germline V gene are ENHRY and SYGVKD. J was trimmed by 2 bases and V by 8 bases; bases with no gene match: 5. This CDR3 is built from 13 residues.

This rearrangement joins TRBV7-2 to TRBJ2-5; 7 nucleotides line up with TRBD2. J was trimmed by 3 bases and V by 5 bases; bases with no gene match: 18. The CDR3 runs to 18 residues. The V gene's germline CDR1 is SGHTA and CDR2 FQGNSA. CDR3 residues: CASSPRLRAGVGKETQYF. Here the CDR3 DNA reads TGTGCCAGCAGCCCCCGCTTACGCGCGGGAGTAGGAAAAGAGACCCAGTACTTC.

Written as DNA, the CDR3 is TGTGCCAGCAGTCCCAGCAATGAGCAGTTCTTC. This encodes CASSPSNEQFF. This chain joins TRBV2 and TRBJ2-1; the D is unclear. V was pared by 5 bases and J by 6 bases, with 5 bases between. From germline, CDR1 is SNHLY and CDR2 FYNNEI. The length of the CDR3 is 11 residues.

V usage is TRBV9 and J usage is TRBJ2-1, with TRBD2 matching over 9 bases. Germline V lookup: CDR1 SGDLS, CDR2 YYNGEE. The CDR3 is 17 amino acids. V shed 0 bases and J 2 bases; nucleotides not matched to a gene: 6. The CDR3 nucleotides read TGTGCCAGCAGCGTAGGAGGTAGCGGGGGCCCCTACAATGAGCAGTTCTTC. It translates to CASSVGGSGGPYNEQFF.

The CDR3 loop reads CASTNWASGNYEQYF. The CDR3 DNA reads as TGTGCCAGCACTAACTGGGCTAGCGGAAACTACGAGCAGTACTTC. J is TRBJ2-7 and V is TRBV6-5; 7 positions match TRBD2. The CDR3 contains 15 residues. Germline V gene lookup returns CDR1 MNHEY and CDR2 SVGAGI. The ends lost 7 bases at V and 3 bases at J; junction bases unmatched: 12.

V usage is TRBV7-9 and J usage is TRBJ1-1; 8 nucleotides match TRBD1. The CDR3 extends over 16 amino acids. Trimming at V came to 5 bases and at J to 5 bases, leaving 13 bases not matched to a gene. Germline assignment: CDR1 SEHNR and CDR2 FQNEAQ (reference sequence). CDR3 sequence (DNA): TGTGCCAGCAGCCCTGCCCCAGGGGGCGGGAGTACTGAAGCTTTCTTT. It translates to CASSPAPGGGSTEAFF.

In its sample, this clone was seen a few times. The chain joins TRBV19 to TRBJ2-1; D remains ambiguous. The CDR3 extends over 15 amino acids. V was shortened by 3 bases and J by 4 bases, with 13 bases between the two germline ends. The germline V gene encodes CDR1 LNHDA and CDR2 SQIVND (reference sequence). CDR3 amino acids: CASSMSRSGYNEQFF. The DNA of the CDR3 is TGTGCCAGTAGTATGAGTAGATCTGGATACAATGAGCAGTTCTTC. The full variable domain, with the rest looked up from reference TRBV19 and TRBJ2-1, is DGGITQSPKYLFRKEGQNVTLSCEQNLNHDAMYWYRQDPGQGLRLIYYSQIVNDFQKGDIAEGYSVSREKKESFPLTVTSAQKNPTAFYLCASSMSRSGYNEQFFGPGTRLTVL.

This chain links TRBV7-3 with TRBJ2-1; D is possibly TRBD1 (7 bases). CDR3 length: 15 residues. V dropped 0 bases and J dropped 12 bases, with 18 bases sitting between them. Germline values: CDR1 SGHTA, CDR2 FQGTGA. CDR3 DNA: TGTGCCAGCAGCTTAACGGCGACAGGGCGGGGCTCGCAGTTCTTC. This gives the protein CASSLTATGRGSQFF.

The gene calls are TRBV12-3 or TRBV12-4 and TRBJ1-2, with TRBD1 matching over 7 bases. This CDR3 has 12 amino acids. Trimming cost V 5 bases and J 5 bases; bases outside gene matches: 2. The CDR3 reads CASSPGQYGYTF. Written as DNA, the CDR3 is TGTGCCAGCAGTCCGGGACAGTATGGCTACACCTTC.

The V and J genes are TRBV5-1 and TRBJ1-1; tentatively, D is TRBD1 (5 bases). CDR1 is SGHRS and CDR2 is YFSETQ in the germline V gene. The CDR3 totals 14 residues. The V and J ends lost 4 bases and 4 bases respectively, with 14 bases between them. In DNA, the CDR3 is TGCGCCAGCAGCGAACCGGGACGCAGCACTGAAGCTTTCTTT. This translates into CASSEPGRSTEAFF.

The gene calls are TRBV7-8 and TRBJ2-7; 8 bases map to TRBD1. Germline CDR1 SGHVS, CDR2 FQNEAQ. The CDR3 has 16 amino acids. V lost 2 bases, J lost 7 bases, and 13 bases stayed unmatched. CDR3 residues: CASSLPETGAAREQYF. CDR3 nucleotide sequence: TGTGCCAGCAGCTTACCCGAGACAGGGGCTGCTCGGGAGCAGTACTTC.

In its sample, this clone was seen once. The J gene is TRBJ2-4, the V gene TRBV29-1; 9 bases are shared with TRBD1. Germline V gene sequence: CDR1 SQVTM, CDR2 ANQGSEA. J gave up 5 bases and V 6 bases, and 5 bases lay outside the gene matches. CDR3 length: 13 amino acids. Here the CDR3 reads CSVAGTGQNIQYF. In DNA form, the CDR3 reads TGCAGCGTGGCCGGGACAGGGCAAAACATTCAGTACTTC. Supplemented by reference TRBV29-1 and TRBJ2-4, the full variable domain reads SAVISQKPSRDICQRGTSLTIQCQVDSQVTMMFWYRQQPGQSLTLIATANQGSEATYESGFVIDKFPISRPNLTFSTLTVSNMSPEDSSIYLCSVAGTGQNIQYFGAGTRLSVL.

This chain connects TRBV18 to TRBJ1-2; D gene unclear. The CDR3 is 14 amino acids. The germline V gene encodes CDR1 KGHSH and CDR2 LQKENI. Trimming shortened V by 2 bases and J by 3 bases, and 10 bases separated the two germline ends. The chain's CDR3 is CASSPLAADYGYTF. The DNA of the CDR3 is TGTGCCAGCTCACCATTGGCTGCTGACTATGGCTACACCTTC.

The count of this clone is one. This rearrangement joins TRBV29-1 to TRBJ1-2, with 8 positions matching TRBD1. The trim removed 2 bases at V and 4 bases at J, leaving 6 bases unmatched. Germline lookup yields CDR1 SQVTM and CDR2 ANQGSEA. This CDR3 region has 14 residues. CDR3 DNA sequence: TGCAGCGTTGAACTACGGACAGGGAGCTATGGCTACACCTTC. It is translated as CSVELRTGSYGYTF.

The V gene is TRBV5-5, the J gene TRBJ1-5, with TRBD1 matching over 7 bases. V shed 4 bases and J 5 bases; nucleotides not matched to a gene: 9. The germline gives CDR1 SGHKS, CDR2 YYEKEE (reference sequence). The length of the CDR3 is 15 residues. CDR3 residues: CASSRGTAADQPQHF. CDR3 nucleotides: TGTGCCAGCAGCCGGGGGACAGCCGCGGATCAGCCCCAGCATTTT.

The chain carries TRBV5-1 and TRBJ2-7; D is unclear. The germline V gene has CDR1 SGHRS and CDR2 YFSETQ. The CDR3 has 13 residues. The ends were cut back, 1 base at V and 2 bases at J, with 7 bases in the middle. CDR3 bases: TGCGCCAGCAGCTTGAATCGACCCTACGAGCAGTACTTC. This encodes CASSLNRPYEQYF.

The chain employs TRBV11-3 and TRBJ2-1; 11 nucleotides line up with TRBD2. The CDR3 loop spans 16 amino acids. Trimming took 0 bases from V and 5 from J; bases not matched to a gene: 3. Germline V CDR1 and CDR2: SGHNT, YENEEA. The DNA of the CDR3 is TGTGCCAGCAGCTTAGAGGGGACTAGCGGCAACAATGAGCAGTTCTTC. This sequence encodes CASSLEGTSGNNEQFF.

This chain links TRBV11-3 with TRBJ1-4; perhaps TRBD1 as D (5 bases). From germline, CDR1 is SGHNT and CDR2 YENEEA. The CDR3 is made up of 13 amino acids. Between the trimmed V and J ends, which lost 5 bases and 3 bases, there was a span of 7 bases. The chain's CDR3 is CASSRQSNEKLFF. CDR3 DNA: TGTGCCAGCAGCCGACAGTCTAATGAAAAACTGTTTTTT.

This sequence joins TRBV4-2 and TRBJ2-6, with D uncertain. The CDR3 spans 16 residues. CDR1 is LGHNA and CDR2 is YNFKEQ in the germline V gene. V gave up 4 bases and J gave up 2 bases, with 12 bases separating them. CDR3 sequence (DNA): TGTGCCAGCAGCCGCAGCCTCGCTGCTGGGGCCAACGTCCTGACTTTC. This sequence encodes CASSRSLAAGANVLTF.

The chain combines TRBV24-1 with TRBJ2-1; no definite D call. The CDR3 is 14 amino acids. Trimming removed 3 bases at V and 3 bases at J, with 8 bases between. Germline V CDR1 and CDR2: KGHDR, SFDVKD. The CDR3 is CATSDPQDYNEQFF. In nucleotides, the CDR3 is TGTGCCACCAGTGATCCCCAGGACTACAATGAGCAGTTCTTC.